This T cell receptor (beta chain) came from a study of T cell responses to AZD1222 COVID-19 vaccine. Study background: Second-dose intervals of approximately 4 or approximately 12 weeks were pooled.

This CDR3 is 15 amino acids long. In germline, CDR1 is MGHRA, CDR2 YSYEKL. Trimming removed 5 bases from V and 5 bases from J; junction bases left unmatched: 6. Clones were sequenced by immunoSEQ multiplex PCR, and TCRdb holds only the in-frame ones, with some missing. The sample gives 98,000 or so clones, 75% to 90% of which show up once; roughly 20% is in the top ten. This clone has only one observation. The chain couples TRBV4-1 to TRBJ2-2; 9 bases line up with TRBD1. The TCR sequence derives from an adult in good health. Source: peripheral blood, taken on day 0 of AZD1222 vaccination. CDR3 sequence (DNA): TGCGCCAGCAGCGGCCGGGACAGGGCAACCGGGGAGCTGTTTTTT. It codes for CASSGRDRATGELFF.